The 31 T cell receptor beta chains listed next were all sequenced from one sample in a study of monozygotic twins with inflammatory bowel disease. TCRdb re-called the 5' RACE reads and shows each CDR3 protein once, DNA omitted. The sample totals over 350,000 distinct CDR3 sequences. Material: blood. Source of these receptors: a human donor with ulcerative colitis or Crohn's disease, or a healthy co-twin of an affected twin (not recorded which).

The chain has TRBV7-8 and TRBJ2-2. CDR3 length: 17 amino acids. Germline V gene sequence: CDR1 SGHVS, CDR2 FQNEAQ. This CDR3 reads CASSLRQVHANAGELFF.

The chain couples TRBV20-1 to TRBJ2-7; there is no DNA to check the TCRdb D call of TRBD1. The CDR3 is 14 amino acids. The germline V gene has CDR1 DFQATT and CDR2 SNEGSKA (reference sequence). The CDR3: CSASLGGSDYEQYF.

The CDR3 protein is CASRYLGRDTEAFF. This chain joins TRBV6-5 and TRBJ1-1. This CDR3 has 14 residues. Germline CDR1 reads MNHEY; CDR2 reads SVGAGI.

Here the CDR3 reads CASSSTRRTSGRTDTQYF. The genes are TRBV6-5 and TRBJ2-3; checking the TCRdb D call of TRBD2 is not possible without DNA. The CDR3 spans 18 residues. The germline V gene encodes CDR1 MNHEY and CDR2 SVGAGI.

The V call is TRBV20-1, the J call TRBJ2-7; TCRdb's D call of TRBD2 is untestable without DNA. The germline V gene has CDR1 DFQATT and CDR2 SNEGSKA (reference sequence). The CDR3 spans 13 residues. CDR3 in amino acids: CSAPSVVSYEQYF.

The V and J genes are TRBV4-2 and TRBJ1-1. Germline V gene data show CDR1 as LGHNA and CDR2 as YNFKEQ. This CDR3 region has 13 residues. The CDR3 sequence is CASSQGDRPEAFF.

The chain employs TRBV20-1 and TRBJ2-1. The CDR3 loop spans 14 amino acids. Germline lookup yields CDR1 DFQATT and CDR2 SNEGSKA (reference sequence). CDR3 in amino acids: CSARVHFDYNEQFF.

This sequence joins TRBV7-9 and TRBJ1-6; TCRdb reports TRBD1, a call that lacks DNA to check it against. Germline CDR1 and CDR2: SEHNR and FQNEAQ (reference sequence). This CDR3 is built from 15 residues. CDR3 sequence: CASSLLIGGDSPLHF.

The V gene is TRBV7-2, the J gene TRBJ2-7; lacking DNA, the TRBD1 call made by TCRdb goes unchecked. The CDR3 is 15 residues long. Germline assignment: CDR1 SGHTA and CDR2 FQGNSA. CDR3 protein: CASSLGQGQRYEQYF.

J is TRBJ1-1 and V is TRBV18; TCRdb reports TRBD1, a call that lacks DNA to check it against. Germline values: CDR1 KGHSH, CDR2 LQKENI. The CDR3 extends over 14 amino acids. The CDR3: CATSLGGPNTEAFF.

CDR3 region: CASSPGTVTDTQYF. The chain combines TRBV7-9 with TRBJ2-3; TCRdb indicates TRBD1, and absent DNA this call remains unverified. Germline assignment: CDR1 SEHNR and CDR2 FQNEAQ (reference sequence). This CDR3 spans 14 amino acids. Together with reference TRBV7-9 and TRBJ2-3, the CDR3 gives the full variable domain: DTGVSQNPRHKITKRGQNVTFRCDPISEHNRLYWYRQTLGQGPEFLTYFQNEAQLEKSRLLSDRFSAERPKGSFSTLEIQRTEQGDSAMYLCASSPGTVTDTQYFGPGTRLTVL.

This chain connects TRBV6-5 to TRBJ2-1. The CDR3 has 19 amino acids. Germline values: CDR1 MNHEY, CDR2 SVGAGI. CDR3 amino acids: CASSYPTTHGVTPSNEQFF.

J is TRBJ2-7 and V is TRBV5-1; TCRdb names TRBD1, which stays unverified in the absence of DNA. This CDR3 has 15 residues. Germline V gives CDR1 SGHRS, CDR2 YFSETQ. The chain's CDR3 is CASRQGTERSYEQYF.

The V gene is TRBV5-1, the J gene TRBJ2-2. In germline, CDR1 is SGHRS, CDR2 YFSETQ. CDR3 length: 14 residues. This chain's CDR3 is CASSSALDTGELFF.

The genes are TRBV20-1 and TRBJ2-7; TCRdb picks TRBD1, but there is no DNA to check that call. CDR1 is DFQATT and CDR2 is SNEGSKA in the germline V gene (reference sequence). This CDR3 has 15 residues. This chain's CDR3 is CSARGSRDGLPEQYF.

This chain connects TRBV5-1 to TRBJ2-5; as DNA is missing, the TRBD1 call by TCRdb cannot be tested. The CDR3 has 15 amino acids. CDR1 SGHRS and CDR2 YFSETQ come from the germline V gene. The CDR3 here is CASSRAGGDQETQYF.

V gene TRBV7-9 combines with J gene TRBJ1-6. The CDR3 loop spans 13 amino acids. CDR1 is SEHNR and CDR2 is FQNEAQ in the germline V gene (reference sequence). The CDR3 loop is CASSPSENSPLHF.

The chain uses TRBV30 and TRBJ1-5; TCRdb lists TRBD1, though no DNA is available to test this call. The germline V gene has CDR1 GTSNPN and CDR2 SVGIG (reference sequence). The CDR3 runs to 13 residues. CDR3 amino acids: CAWRTGYNQPQHF.

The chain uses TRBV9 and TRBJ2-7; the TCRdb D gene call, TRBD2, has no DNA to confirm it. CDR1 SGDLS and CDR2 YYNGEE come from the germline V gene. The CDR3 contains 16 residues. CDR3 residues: CASSTRVRVEGYEQYF.

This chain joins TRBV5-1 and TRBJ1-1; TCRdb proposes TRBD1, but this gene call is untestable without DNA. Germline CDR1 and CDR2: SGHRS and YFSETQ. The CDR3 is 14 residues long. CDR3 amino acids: CASSFATGNTEAFF.

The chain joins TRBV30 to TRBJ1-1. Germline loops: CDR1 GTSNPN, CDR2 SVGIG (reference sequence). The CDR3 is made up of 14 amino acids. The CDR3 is CAWSVTGLYTEAFF.

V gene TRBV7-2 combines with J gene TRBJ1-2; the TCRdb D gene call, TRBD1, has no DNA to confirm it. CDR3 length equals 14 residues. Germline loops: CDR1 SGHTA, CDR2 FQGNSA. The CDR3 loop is CASSRREISYGYTF.

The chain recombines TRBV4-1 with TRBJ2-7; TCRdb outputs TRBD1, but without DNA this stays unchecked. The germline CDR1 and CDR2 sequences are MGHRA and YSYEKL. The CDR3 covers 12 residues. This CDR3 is CASSGEGYEQYF.

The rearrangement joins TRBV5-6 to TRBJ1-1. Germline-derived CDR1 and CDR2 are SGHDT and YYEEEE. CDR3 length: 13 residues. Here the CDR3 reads CASSFWGFTEAFF.

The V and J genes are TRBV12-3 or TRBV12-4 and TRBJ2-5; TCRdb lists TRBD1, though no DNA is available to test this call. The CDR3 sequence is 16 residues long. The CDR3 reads CASSGRVPLRQETQYF.

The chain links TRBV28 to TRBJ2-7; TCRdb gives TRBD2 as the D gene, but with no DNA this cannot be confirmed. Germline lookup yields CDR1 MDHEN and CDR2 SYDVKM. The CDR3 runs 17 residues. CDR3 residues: CASYGTGRRASSYEQYF.

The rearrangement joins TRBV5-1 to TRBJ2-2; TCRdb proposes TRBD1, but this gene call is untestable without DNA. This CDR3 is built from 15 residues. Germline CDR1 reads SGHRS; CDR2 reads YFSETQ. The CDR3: CASSPMYRGTGELFF.

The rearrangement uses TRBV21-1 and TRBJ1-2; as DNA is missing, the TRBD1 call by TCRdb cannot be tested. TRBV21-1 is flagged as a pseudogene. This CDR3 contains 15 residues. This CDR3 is CASSKGGTGNYGYTF.

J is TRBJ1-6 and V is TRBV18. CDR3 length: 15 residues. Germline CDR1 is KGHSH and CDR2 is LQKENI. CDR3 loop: CASSTLSSYNSPLHF.

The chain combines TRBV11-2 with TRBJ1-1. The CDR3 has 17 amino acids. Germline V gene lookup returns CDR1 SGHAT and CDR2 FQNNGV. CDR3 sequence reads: CASSLGQGGLLGTEAFF.

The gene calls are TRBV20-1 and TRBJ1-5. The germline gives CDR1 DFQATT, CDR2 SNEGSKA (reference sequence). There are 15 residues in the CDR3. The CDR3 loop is CSARATYYSNQPQHF.